This paragraph reports one TCR beta chain. Its matching antigen is unknown. These data are taken from a study of immune heterogeneity within non-small cell lung tumors. Whole-study context: Histologically, several tumors were squamous cell carcinomas and around ten were non-squamous carcinomas. The remaining 1 tumor was not otherwise specified.

Study findings and constraints: Different tumor locations in one patient shared dominant CDR3 beta clonotypes yet harbored unique high-frequency clones.

Samples each supplied approximately 600 ng of bulk tumor genomic DNA as template. During surgery, each primary tumor gave multiple biopsies spaced as far apart as possible. These patients got curative surgery after being newly diagnosed with untreated non-small cell lung cancer. This CDR3 region has 16 residues. CDR3 of TCR beta was amplified by multiplex PCR that used 32 V and 13 J primers. TCRdb analysed the multiplex PCR reads with MiXCR anew, one entry per CDR3 protein. The sample lists some 19,000 distinct CDR3 sequences, less than 35% occurring once. The receptor was derived from a man aged 35 to 55 with non-small cell lung cancer. This chain uses TRBV3-2 with TRBJ2-7; the table's D call, TRBD1, was not checked against the DNA. TRBV3-2 is assigned pseudogene status. Specimen: lung tumor tissue. In nucleotides, the CDR3 is TGTGCCAGCAGCCAAGATGGGGCGGGGCTCTCCTACGAGCAGTACTTC. Amino acid sequence: CASSQDGAGLSYEQYF.